The T cell receptor (beta chain) under discussion was sequenced for a study of T cells after yellow fever vaccination. General study points: Weaker overall, the secondary response nonetheless peaked faster (day 5 versus 15). The booster saw the reappearance of most primary-vaccination clones (roughly 96% CD4, 80% to 90% CD8).

About this clonotype itself: The antigen remains unidentified.

TCRdb reanalysed the 5' RACE reads using MiXCR and keeps one entry per CDR3 protein. The data contain about 300,000 distinct CDR3 sequences, approximately 8% of them seen just once; the ten biggest clones take up over 3%. The CDR3 spans 15 residues. Trimming cost V 4 bases and J 4 bases; bases outside gene matches: 9. Germline V gene lookup returns CDR1 LGHNA and CDR2 YSLEER. Sequenced here: CD4+ T cells sorted from PBMCs, sampled 5 days after the yellow fever booster vaccination. The receptor was derived from a man aged 18 to 30 who received the YFV17D yellow fever vaccine. The chain combines TRBV4-3 with TRBJ1-2, with 7 bases that match TRBD1. CDR3 sequence reads: CASSPEGQTIYGYTF. CDR3 nucleotide sequence: TGCGCCAGCAGCCCAGAGGGACAGACCATCTATGGCTACACCTTC.